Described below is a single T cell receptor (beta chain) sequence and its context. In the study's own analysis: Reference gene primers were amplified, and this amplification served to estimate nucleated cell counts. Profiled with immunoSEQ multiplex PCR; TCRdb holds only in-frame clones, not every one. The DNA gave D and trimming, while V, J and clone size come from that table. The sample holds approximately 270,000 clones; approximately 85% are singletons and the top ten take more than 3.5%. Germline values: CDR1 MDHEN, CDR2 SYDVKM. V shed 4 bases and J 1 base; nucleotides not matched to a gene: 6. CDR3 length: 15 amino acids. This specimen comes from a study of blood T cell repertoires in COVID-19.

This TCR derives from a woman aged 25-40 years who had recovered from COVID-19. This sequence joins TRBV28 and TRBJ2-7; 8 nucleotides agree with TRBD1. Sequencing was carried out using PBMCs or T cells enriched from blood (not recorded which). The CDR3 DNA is TGTGCCAGCAGTTGGTTCCGGGACAGGTCCTACGAGCAGTACTTC. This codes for CASSWFRDRSYEQYF.